The 4 T cell receptor beta chains presented below share a single source sample, sequenced in a study of OX40 agonist ivuxolimab in advanced cancers. Method: immunoSEQ multiplex PCR; TCRdb's copy keeps in-frame clones and lacks some. The profile covers approximately 84,000 clones, with about 89% appearing a single time and approximately 0.43% taken by the ten largest. Sequenced here: CD4+ or CD8+ T cells sorted from blood, sampled in a trial of the OX40 agonist ivuxolimab. These receptors came from an adult with an advanced solid tumor such as melanoma, head and neck, liver or kidney cancer.

This rearrangement joins TRBV6-5 to TRBJ2-7; 9 nucleotides align to TRBD1. V shed 6 bases and J 4 bases; nucleotides not matched to a gene: 4. Germline V gene lookup returns CDR1 MNHEY and CDR2 SVGAGI. The CDR3 sequence is 13 residues long. The CDR3 protein is CASSQDRGYEQYF. The CDR3 DNA follows: TGTGCCAGCAGCCAGGACAGGGGTTACGAGCAGTACTTC.

The V gene is TRBV28, the J gene TRBJ1-2; D unresolved. Between the trimmed V and J ends, which lost 5 bases and 3 bases, there was a span of 7 bases. CDR3 length: 12 amino acids. CDR1 is MDHEN, CDR2 SYDVKM, per germline. The CDR3 DNA is TGTGCCAGCAGTCCGGGGTACTATGGCTACACCTTC. It yields the protein CASSPGYYGYTF.

The genes are TRBV7-9 and TRBJ1-2, with D unresolved. Germline assignment: CDR1 SEHNR and CDR2 FQNEAQ (reference sequence). The CDR3 has 14 amino acids. The germline V and J ends were trimmed by 1 base and 4 bases, with 10 bases remaining between them. The CDR3 coding sequence is TGTGCCAGCAGCTTAGATGTATTTCCCTATGGCTACACCTTC. Encoded protein: CASSLDVFPYGYTF.

This clone is a singleton in its sample. The chain employs TRBV9 and TRBJ2-3; the match to TRBD1 covers 7 bases. Germline V lookup: CDR1 SGDLS, CDR2 YYNGEE. The V gene end was trimmed by 7 bases and the J gene end by 3 bases; junction bases not matched to a gene: 11. The CDR3 is made up of 15 amino acids. CDR3 region: CASSYGQEDTDTQYF. The CDR3 nucleotides are TGTGCCAGCTCCTACGGACAGGAGGATACAGATACGCAGTATTTT.